This paragraph covers one TCR beta chain sequence. There is no known antigen for this receptor. No per-base quality is available; no much larger clone lies one base away. The data are from a study of CD8+CD57+ T cells in acquired aplastic anemia (dated by TCRdb to 2016 to 2018). Turning to the overall study: Extracted DNA from sorted CD4+ and CD8+ cells averaged about 3 ug, ranging from roughly 0.19 to 27.4 ug. CD8+CD57+ expansion was defined as a frequency above the mean frequency observed in healthy subjects.

V is shortened by 7 bases, J by 4 bases, and the region joining them spans 12 bases. From its cysteine to its phenylalanine, the CDR3 spans 13 amino acids. Only the CDR3 portion is preserved as DNA: 39 bases, with reading frame beginning at the first base. Genomic DNA was used as template for profiling of TCR beta VDJ combinations and CDR3 sequences. An Illumina HiSeq 2000 was the platform used for TCR repertoire sequencing. As for the original processing: TRBV/TRBJ rearrangement plots, CDR3 size and DJ length profiles, and Simpson's diversity index were used to evaluate the repertoires. The most abundant DNA sequence in the deep sequencing data was defined as the immunodominant clone. CDR3 amino acid sequences were screened for sharing across subjects and were compared with published repertoires and the VDJdb database. Through fastp at Q25 and MiXCR, TCRdb rebuilt clones from the public reads, retaining in-frame beta chains. Identical CDR3 proteins give one entry, which carries the most common genes and DNA. The V and J calls shown here were made by TCRdb, not taken from the authors' results. The table for this sample lists roughly 200,000 distinct CDR3 sequences; roughly 65% of them were counted only once. Under 45% of the sample comes from the top ten.

The patients picked for sequencing were ones in whom flow cytometry had shown an expansion of CD8+CD57+ cells. Every patient had severe acquired aplastic anemia, diagnosed using the International Study of Aplastic Anemia and Agranulocytosis and Camitta criteria. No patient had received any therapy when blood was sampled. TCR repertoires of sorted CD4+ and CD8+ blood T cells from severe aplastic anemia patients and healthy subjects were deep-sequenced in the study. Patients were enrolled in the USA under clinicaltrials.gov protocols 00001620, 01623167, 00001397, 00071045, 00081523 and 00961064. Ficoll-Paque density gradient centrifugation was used to isolate peripheral blood mononuclear cells. Before DNA extraction, CD4+ and CD8+ T cells were sorted with FACS or magnetic beads. The paper's findings and limits, for the study overall: No significant difference in CD8+ Simpson's diversity was found between patients and healthy controls (P=0.060). Around 28 CD8+ CDR3 sequences were found to be shared between patients and controls, but these sequences appeared to be highly expressed in patients and within the immunodominant clones of the patients.

The chain is assembled from TRBV12-3 or TRBV12-4 and TRBJ2-3, with TRBD1 perhaps the D gene, on 5 matching bases. The clonotype originates from a human donor with aplastic anemia. The sequencing input was sorted CD4+, CD8+, or CD8+CD57+ T cells (not recorded which) from PBMCs. CDR3 reads: CASNFRGADTQYF. The sequenced DNA: TGTGCCAGCAACTTTAGGGGTGCAGATACGCAGTATTTT.